These 5 T cell receptor beta chains originate from one sample sequenced in a study of shared clonotypes between healthy human individuals. This table comes from immunoSEQ multiplex PCR, and its TCRdb copy is limited to in-frame clones, with some not included. This table holds 2,500,000 or so clones, roughly nine tenths found once. Source material: naive CD4+ T cells sorted from blood. Noted subset: CD45RA+ positively selected. Receptors originate from a man aged 18 to 29 in good health.

This clone was detected only a few times. The rearrangement joins TRBV29-1 to TRBJ1-6, with 7 positions matching TRBD1. This CDR3 is built from 13 residues. Germline values: CDR1 SQVTM, CDR2 ANQGSEA. V was pared by 4 bases and J by 5 bases, with 2 bases of the junction left unmatched. The CDR3 DNA is TGCAGCGTTGGACAGGGCGATAATTCACCCCTCCACTTT. Protein product: CSVGQGDNSPLHF.

The chain carries TRBV5-6 and TRBJ2-3, with D maybe TRBD2 (7 bases). This CDR3 is 15 amino acids long. The germline V gene encodes CDR1 SGHDT and CDR2 YYEEEE. With 0 bases removed from V and 3 bases from J, the gap between germline ends came to 11 bases. CDR3 amino acids: CASSLGGGQTDTQYF. The CDR3 DNA follows: TGTGCCAGCAGCTTGGGCGGGGGCCAGACAGATACGCAGTATTTT.

This clone came up a few times. For the CDR3, the DNA is TGTGCCAGCAGCTTAGATACCGGACAGTCTAATTCACCCCTCCACTTT. Translation: CASSLDTGQSNSPLHF. The chain is built from TRBV7-6 and TRBJ1-6, with D possibly being TRBD1 (6 bases). V was cut by 1 base and J by 6 bases, with 13 bases left in between. There are 16 residues in the CDR3. Germline V gene lookup returns CDR1 SGHVS and CDR2 FNYEAQ.

The CDR3 bases are TGCGCCAGCAGCTTGGATCAGAATAGCGGGGGAACTCAGTACTTC. Translated: CASSLDQNSGGTQYF. V and J are TRBV5-1 and TRBJ2-4, with 9 bases identical to TRBD2. The CDR3 spans 15 residues. J lost 12 bases, V lost 0 bases, and 10 bases had no gene match. From germline, CDR1 is SGHRS and CDR2 YFSETQ.

The rearrangement uses TRBV28 and TRBJ2-2, with D tentatively TRBD1 or TRBD2 (5 bases each). CDR1 is MDHEN and CDR2 is SYDVKM in the germline V gene. The ends were cut back, 3 bases at V and 4 bases at J, with 12 bases in the middle. The CDR3 contains 15 residues. CDR3 in DNA: TGTGCCAGCAGTTTCCCGGGGCCTGGCACCGGGGAGCTGTTTTTT. This gives the protein CASSFPGPGTGELFF.